The next 18 T cell receptor beta chains were all read from a single sample in a study of T cell responses to AZD1222 COVID-19 vaccine. Profiling relied on immunoSEQ multiplex PCR, and the TCRdb table lists in-frame clones only, not all of them. The sample holds 200,000 or so clones, roughly 93% seen once. Specimen: peripheral blood, collected on day 0 of AZD1222 vaccination. The receptors were sampled from an adult in good health.

The CDR3 bases are TGTGCCAGCAGCTCCCTTTGGGGCACTGAAGCTTTCTTT. Translation: CASSSLWGTEAFF. The chain recombines TRBV11-2 with TRBJ1-1; D not certain. Germline assignment: CDR1 SGHAT and CDR2 FQNNGV. V gave up 4 bases and J gave up 4 bases, with 10 bases separating them. The CDR3 is 13 amino acids.

The rearrangement uses TRBV7-2 and TRBJ2-7, with 10 bases lining up with TRBD2. This CDR3 has 15 amino acids. CDR1 and CDR2 (germline): SGHTA, FQGNSA. V lost 5 bases to trimming and J lost 0 bases; unmatched junction nucleotides: 4. For the CDR3, the DNA is TGTGCCAGCAGCGATCCTAGCGGGAGCTCCTACGAGCAGTACTTC. Encoded protein: CASSDPSGSSYEQYF.

The chain couples TRBV10-3 to TRBJ2-4; 9 bases are a match to TRBD1. Losses at the gene ends were 4 bases for V and 6 bases for J; bases not matched to a gene: 1. The CDR3 totals 13 residues. Looked up from germline, CDR1 is ENHRY and CDR2 is SYGVKD. CDR3 protein: CAISAQGANIQYF. The CDR3 region has the DNA TGTGCCATCAGTGCACAGGGGGCAAACATTCAGTACTTC.

This chain uses TRBV19 with TRBJ1-1; weak D call: TRBD1 (5 bases). The V end lost 6 bases, the J end lost 2 bases, and 10 bases lay between the germline ends. The germline V gene has CDR1 LNHDA and CDR2 SQIVND (reference sequence). The CDR3 covers 13 residues. The CDR3 spells CASREGINTEAFF. CDR3 DNA: TGTGCCAGTAGGGAGGGGATAAACACTGAAGCTTTCTTT.

The CDR3 region has the DNA TGTGCCAGCAGATGGACAGGGAGTGGCAATCAGCCCCAGCATTTT. As protein: CASRWTGSGNQPQHF. V gene TRBV2 combines with J gene TRBJ1-5, with TRBD1 identical over 8 bases. The CDR3 length is 15 residues. Germline CDR1 SNHLY, CDR2 FYNNEI. J was trimmed by 2 bases and V by 6 bases; bases with no gene match: 6.

This chain connects TRBV4-1 to TRBJ1-1, with D unresolved. CDR1 is MGHRA and CDR2 is YSYEKL in the germline V gene. The germline V and J ends were trimmed by 3 bases and 4 bases, with 9 bases remaining between them. This CDR3 is built from 13 residues. The CDR3 protein is CASSHQKPTEAFF. The CDR3 bases are TGCGCCAGCAGCCACCAGAAACCCACTGAAGCTTTCTTT.

The rearrangement links TRBV27 to TRBJ2-7; D not certain. There are 14 residues in the CDR3. Trimming took 0 bases from V and 3 from J, leaving 9 bases between them. Germline V gene lookup returns CDR1 MNHEY and CDR2 SMNVEV (reference sequence). The CDR3 loop is CASSLSSQSYEQYF. CDR3 DNA sequence: TGTGCCAGCAGTTTATCGAGTCAGAGCTACGAGCAGTACTTC.

CDR3 amino acids: CASMGHTEAFF. As DNA, the CDR3 is TGCGCCAGCATGGGGCACACTGAAGCTTTCTTT. V gene TRBV5-1 combines with J gene TRBJ1-1; D perhaps matches TRBD1 (5 bases). V shed 6 bases and J shed 3 bases, with 6 bases lying between them. CDR1 and CDR2 (germline): SGHRS, YFSETQ. The CDR3 contains 11 residues.

The CDR3 sequence is CASTRAYEQYF. CDR3 DNA: TGTGCCAGCACCAGGGCTTACGAGCAGTACTTC. V usage is TRBV6-5 and J usage is TRBJ2-7, with D perhaps TRBD1 (5 bases). The CDR3 runs 11 residues. The V gene's germline CDR1 is MNHEY and CDR2 SVGAGI. Trimming pared 7 bases from V and 4 bases from J, leaving 8 bases between.

This chain connects TRBV29-1 to TRBJ1-2; tentatively, D is TRBD1 (6 bases). The germline V gene has CDR1 SQVTM and CDR2 ANQGSEA. The V gene lost 6 bases and the J gene lost 6 bases, with 17 bases spanning the gap. The CDR3 is made up of 13 amino acids. CDR3 loop: CSVAARTVNGYTF. As DNA, the CDR3 is TGCAGCGTCGCCGCTAGGACAGTTAATGGCTACACCTTC.

The chain has TRBV15 and TRBJ1-4, with a possible D match to TRBD1 (6 bases). Germline loops: CDR1 LNHNV, CDR2 YYDKDF (reference sequence). CDR3 length equals 12 residues. The germline V and J ends were trimmed by 3 bases and 10 bases, with 9 bases remaining between them. CDR3 bases: TGTGCCACCAGCAGGATGGACAGAAAACTGTTTTTT. It encodes CATSRMDRKLFF.

The chain combines TRBV9 with TRBJ1-2; 12 bases map to TRBD1. The junction had 7 bases not matched to a gene; V was cut back by 3 bases and J by 4 bases. Germline V gene lookup returns CDR1 SGDLS and CDR2 YYNGEE. The CDR3 runs to 16 residues. The CDR3 is CASSAWDRGLSYGYTF. CDR3 nucleotides: TGTGCCAGCAGCGCCTGGGACAGGGGGCTAAGCTATGGCTACACCTTC.

The chain carries TRBV9 and TRBJ2-1, with 7 bases matching TRBD2. Germline V gives CDR1 SGDLS, CDR2 YYNGEE. J gave up 7 bases and V 0 bases, and 4 bases lay outside the gene matches. The CDR3 has 14 residues. CDR3 region: CASSVGGSGNEQFF. The CDR3 DNA follows: TGTGCCAGCAGCGTAGGCGGGAGTGGAAATGAGCAGTTCTTC.

CDR3 amino acids: CASSLRSSYNEQFF. Here the CDR3 DNA reads TGTGCCAGCAGCCTACGAAGCTCCTACAATGAGCAGTTCTTC. The chain employs TRBV3-1 (or the pseudogene TRBV3-2) and TRBJ2-1, with D hard to call. The CDR3 is 14 amino acids. Per germline, CDR1 LGHDT and CDR2 YNNKEL (reference sequence). V shed 4 bases and J shed 0 bases, with 7 bases lying between them.

The J gene is TRBJ2-7, the V gene TRBV28; no definite D call. Deletions cut 5 bases from V and 2 bases from J, with 4 bases between. In germline, CDR1 is MDHEN, CDR2 SYDVKM. The CDR3 runs 11 residues. Here the CDR3 reads CASSDTYEQYF. The CDR3 nucleotides read TGTGCCAGCAGTGACACCTACGAGCAGTACTTC.

This chain connects TRBV24-1 to TRBJ1-6, with 9 bases that match TRBD1. The germline gives CDR1 KGHDR, CDR2 SFDVKD. The CDR3 runs 21 residues. V shed 0 bases, J shed 3 bases, and the junction held 14 bases outside the gene matches. CDR3 residues: CATSDLFSEGQGLNYNSPLHF. CDR3 coding DNA: TGTGCCACCAGTGATTTGTTCTCCGAGGGACAGGGCCTTAACTATAATTCACCCCTCCACTTT.

As regards this clone: Germline and junction disagree at one end, which may indicate a read error. V gene TRBV5-4 combines with J gene TRBJ2-2, with 7 bases lining up with TRBD1. The germline V gene encodes CDR1 SGHNT and CDR2 YYREEE (reference sequence). This CDR3 spans 16 amino acids. The chain's CDR3 is CASNLGTVANTGELFF. The CDR3 DNA is TGTGCCAGCAACTTGGGGACAGTCGCGAACACCGGGGAGCTGTTTTTT.

This sequence joins TRBV27 and TRBJ2-3; 7 nucleotides align to TRBD1. The length of the CDR3 is 15 residues. Germline V gene lookup returns CDR1 MNHEY and CDR2 SMNVEV (reference sequence). The ends lost 5 bases at V and 2 bases at J; junction bases unmatched: 7. This CDR3 reads CASSHSTGTTDTQYF. The CDR3 region has the DNA TGTGCCAGCAGTCACTCGACAGGGACCACAGATACGCAGTATTTT.